The T cell receptor beta chain under discussion was sequenced for a study of blood T cell repertoires in COVID-19. Across the whole study: From the United States, Italy and Spain came samples of acute and convalescent COVID-19. T cells, B-cell-depleted T cells, or PBMCs provided the cDNA or gDNA that served as material.

Under the authors' procedure: Reference gene primer amplification in the assay estimated nucleated cell counts. Only in-frame clones appear in the TCRdb table, and some are missing; sequencing was by immunoSEQ multiplex PCR. V and J calls plus clone size are reproduced from that table; the DNA served to infer D and trimming. The table records about 69,000 clones, around 77% of them present only once. The CDR3 sequence is 15 residues long. CDR1 SGHTA and CDR2 FQGNSA come from the germline V gene. V was pared by 3 bases and J by 4 bases, with 15 bases between. The sample was peripheral blood. The chain carries TRBV7-2 and TRBJ2-5, with a tentative D call TRBD2 (5 bases). The sequence was obtained from a man aged 55 to 70 with acute or convalescent COVID-19. The DNA of the CDR3 is TGTGCCAGCAGCTTCGGACTCGACAATGGAGAGACCCAGTACTTC. This gives the protein CASSFGLDNGETQYF.